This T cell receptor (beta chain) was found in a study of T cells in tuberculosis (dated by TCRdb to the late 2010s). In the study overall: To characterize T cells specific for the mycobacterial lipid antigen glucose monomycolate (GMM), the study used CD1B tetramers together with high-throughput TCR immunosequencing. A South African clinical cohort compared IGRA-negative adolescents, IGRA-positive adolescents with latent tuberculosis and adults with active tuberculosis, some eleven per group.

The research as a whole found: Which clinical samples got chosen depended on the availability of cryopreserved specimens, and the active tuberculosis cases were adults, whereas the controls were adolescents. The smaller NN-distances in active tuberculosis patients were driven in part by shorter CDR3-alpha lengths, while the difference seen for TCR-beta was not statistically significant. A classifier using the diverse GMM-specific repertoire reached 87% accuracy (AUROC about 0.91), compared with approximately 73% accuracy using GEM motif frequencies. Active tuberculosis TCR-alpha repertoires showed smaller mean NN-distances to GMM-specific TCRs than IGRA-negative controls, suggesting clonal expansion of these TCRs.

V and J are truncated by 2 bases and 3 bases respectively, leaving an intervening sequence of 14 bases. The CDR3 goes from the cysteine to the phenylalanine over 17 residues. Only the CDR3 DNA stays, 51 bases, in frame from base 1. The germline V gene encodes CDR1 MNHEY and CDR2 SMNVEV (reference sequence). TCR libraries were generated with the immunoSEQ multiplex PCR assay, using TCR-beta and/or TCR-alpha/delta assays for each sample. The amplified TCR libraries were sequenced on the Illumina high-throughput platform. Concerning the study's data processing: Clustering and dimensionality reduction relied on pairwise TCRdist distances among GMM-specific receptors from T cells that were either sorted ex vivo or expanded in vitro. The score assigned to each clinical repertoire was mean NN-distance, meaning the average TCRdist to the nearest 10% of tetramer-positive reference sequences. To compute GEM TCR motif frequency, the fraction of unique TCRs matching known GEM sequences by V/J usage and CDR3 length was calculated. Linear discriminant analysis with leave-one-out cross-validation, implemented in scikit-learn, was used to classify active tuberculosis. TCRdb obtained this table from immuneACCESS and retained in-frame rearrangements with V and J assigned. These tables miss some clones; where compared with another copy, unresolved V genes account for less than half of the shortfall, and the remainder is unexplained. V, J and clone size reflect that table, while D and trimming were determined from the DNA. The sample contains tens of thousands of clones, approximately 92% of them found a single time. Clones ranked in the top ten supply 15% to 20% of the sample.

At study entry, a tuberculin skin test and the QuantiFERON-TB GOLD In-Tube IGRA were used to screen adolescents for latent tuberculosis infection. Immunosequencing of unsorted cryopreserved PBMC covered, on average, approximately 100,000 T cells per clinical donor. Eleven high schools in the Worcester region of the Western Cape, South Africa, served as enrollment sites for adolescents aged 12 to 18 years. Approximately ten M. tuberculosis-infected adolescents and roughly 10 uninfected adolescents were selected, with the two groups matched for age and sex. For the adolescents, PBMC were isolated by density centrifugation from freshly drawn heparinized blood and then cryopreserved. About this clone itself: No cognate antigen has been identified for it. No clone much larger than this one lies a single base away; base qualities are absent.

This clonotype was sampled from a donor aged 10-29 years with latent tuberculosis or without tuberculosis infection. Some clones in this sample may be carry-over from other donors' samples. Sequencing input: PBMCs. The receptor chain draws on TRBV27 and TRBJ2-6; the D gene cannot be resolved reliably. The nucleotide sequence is TGTGCCAGCAGTTTAACTGGTGGAGAACGTGGGGCCAACGTCCTGACTTTC. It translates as CASSLTGGERGANVLTF.